This TCR beta chain was sequenced in a study of blood T cell repertoires in COVID-19. Study details: Material from acute and convalescent COVID-19 was sourced from the United States, Italy and Spain. T cells, B-cell-depleted T cells, or PBMCs supplied cDNA or gDNA.

Here immunoSEQ multiplex PCR was the method, and the copy in TCRdb shows in-frame clones only, minus some. The sample yields some 81,000 clones, nearly 95% seen once. V dropped 5 bases and J dropped 2 bases, with 14 bases sitting between them. The CDR3 extends over 15 amino acids. The V gene's germline CDR1 is SGHVS and CDR2 FQNEAQ. The sequencing input was peripheral blood. This sequence originates from a human donor with active COVID-19. The donor label of this sample is uncertain. J is TRBJ2-3 and V is TRBV7-8; tentatively, D is TRBD2 (6 bases). CDR3 in amino acids: CASSLISGTTDTQYF. The CDR3 DNA follows: TGTGCCAGCAGCCTGATTAGCGGAACCACAGATACGCAGTATTTT.